Listed here are 31 T cell receptor beta chains from one sample, sequenced in a study of control samples from healthy donors and cancer patients. Profiled with immunoSEQ multiplex PCR; TCRdb holds only in-frame clones, not every one. The sample carries about 110,000 clones, 85% to 90% recorded once. Material: PBMCs. The receptor set was obtained from an older woman with lung cancer.

The CDR3 here is CASSPNGVSNQPQHF. The DNA for the CDR3 is TGTGCCAGCAGCCCTAACGGGGTTAGCAATCAGCCCCAGCATTTT. This chain links TRBV5-5 with TRBJ1-5; D is ambiguous. The CDR3 totals 15 residues. Germline lookup yields CDR1 SGHKS and CDR2 YYEKEE (reference sequence). V was cut by 4 bases and J by 0 bases, with 11 bases left in between. Using reference TRBV5-5 and TRBJ1-5 for the parts outside the CDR3, the full variable domain is DAGVTQSPTHLIKTRGQQVTLRCSPISGHKSVSWYQQVLGQGPQFIFQYYEKEERGRGNFPDRFSARQFPNYSSELNVNALLLGDSALYLCASSPNGVSNQPQHFGDGTRLSIL.

The chain couples TRBV4-3 to TRBJ1-2; TRBD1 agrees at 7 bases. The V segment lost 0 bases and the J segment 1 base; nucleotides outside the gene matches: 2. Looked up from germline, CDR1 is LGHNA and CDR2 is YSLEER. CDR3 length: 15 amino acids. CDR3 region: CASSQETGNNYGYTF. The CDR3 DNA reads as TGCGCCAGCAGCCAAGAGACAGGGAATAACTATGGCTACACCTTC.

The chain carries TRBV9 and TRBJ2-7; 15 bases are a match to TRBD2. Germline CDR1 is SGDLS and CDR2 is YYNGEE. V was pared by 0 bases and J by 0 bases, with 10 bases of the junction left unmatched. CDR3 length: 20 residues. The DNA for the CDR3 is TGTGCCAGCAGCGTAGCGGGGACTAGCGGGAGGTCTACCCCCTCCTACGAGCAGTACTTC. Translated: CASSVAGTSGRSTPSYEQYF.

The chain employs TRBV19 and TRBJ1-1; 7 bases are a match to TRBD1. This CDR3 contains 12 residues. Losses at the gene ends were 4 bases for V and 7 bases for J; bases not matched to a gene: 3. CDR1 is LNHDA, CDR2 SQIVND, per germline (reference sequence). The CDR3: CASSTGTDEAFF. The CDR3 DNA reads TGTGCCAGTAGTACCGGGACAGATGAAGCTTTCTTT.

The CDR3 sequence: CASSITAGGEKLFF. The DNA for the CDR3 is TGTGCCAGTAGTATCACGGCAGGGGGGGAAAAACTGTTTTTT. The chain joins TRBV19 to TRBJ1-4; TRBD1 matches 7 bases. Germline CDR1 is LNHDA and CDR2 is SQIVND (reference sequence). J lost 8 bases, V lost 3 bases, and 6 bases had no gene match. The CDR3 has 14 amino acids.

The chain couples TRBV28 to TRBJ2-7; D is ambiguous. The CDR3 length is 16 residues. Germline CDR1 reads MDHEN; CDR2 reads SYDVKM. Trimming took 5 bases from V and 0 from J, leaving 17 bases between them. The CDR3 sequence: CASSLPRRQASYEQYF. In nucleotides, the CDR3 is TGTGCCAGCAGTCTCCCGCGACGACAAGCCTCCTACGAGCAGTACTTC.

The chain is built from TRBV12-3 or TRBV12-4 and TRBJ1-2; maybe TRBD1 (5 bases). V was trimmed by 5 bases and J by 8 bases, leaving 15 bases between them. The CDR3 is 13 residues long. This CDR3 is CASSLQGEGGYTF. The CDR3 region has the DNA TGTGCCAGCAGTCTTCAGGGAGAGGGAGGCTACACCTTC.

CDR3: CASGLGQGANEQFF. As DNA, the CDR3 is TGCGCCAGCGGCCTGGGACAGGGGGCCAATGAGCAGTTCTTC. The chain links TRBV10-2 to TRBJ2-1; TRBD1 matches at 12 bases. V lost 8 bases to trimming and J lost 6 bases; unmatched junction nucleotides: 5. The CDR3 consists of 14 residues. The V gene's germline CDR1 is WSHSY and CDR2 SAAADI.

The chain couples TRBV7-6 to TRBJ2-1; possible D gene TRBD1, 5 bases. CDR3 length: 14 residues. Germline V gene data show CDR1 as SGHVS and CDR2 as FNYEAQ. V was trimmed by 0 bases and J by 4 bases, leaving 7 bases between them. The CDR3 DNA reads as TGTGCCAGCAGCTTAGCGGGGCCTTACAATGAGCAGTTCTTC. Translated: CASSLAGPYNEQFF.

The CDR3 bases are TGTGCCAGCAGTTTTGGGCAGGGGTATGGCTACACCTTC. Protein sequence: CASSFGQGYGYTF. The gene calls are TRBV27 and TRBJ1-2, with D perhaps matching TRBD1 (6 bases). Germline V gene lookup returns CDR1 MNHEY and CDR2 SMNVEV (reference sequence). The V gene lost 3 bases and the J gene lost 5 bases, with 10 bases spanning the gap. CDR3 size: 13 residues.

The chain uses TRBV4-1 and TRBJ1-4, with D possibly TRBD1 on 5 matching bases. V lost 0 bases to trimming and J lost 7 bases, with 15 bases between them. The CDR3 spans 16 residues. Germline CDR1 reads MGHRA; CDR2 reads YSYEKL. CDR3 nucleotides: TGCGCCAGCAGCCAAGATCAGATCCGACAGTCTGAAAAACTGTTTTTT. Translated: CASSQDQIRQSEKLFF.

The V gene is TRBV9, the J gene TRBJ2-1; maybe TRBD1 (6 bases). With 0 bases removed from V and 1 base from J, the gap between germline ends came to 8 bases. The CDR3 contains 15 residues. Germline V lookup: CDR1 SGDLS, CDR2 YYNGEE. As DNA, the CDR3 is TGTGCCAGCAGCGTAGGGACAGTTTCCTACAATGAGCAGTTCTTC. This codes for CASSVGTVSYNEQFF. The variable domain in full, with the rest retrieved from reference TRBV9 and TRBJ2-1, is DSGVTQTPKHLITATGQRVTLRCSPRSGDLSVYWYQQSLDQGLQFLIQYYNGEERAKGNILERFSAQQFPDLHSELNLSSLELGDSALYFCASSVGTVSYNEQFFGPGTRLTVL.

The rearrangement joins TRBV12-3 or TRBV12-4 to TRBJ2-2, with no clear D. The V gene lost 6 bases and the J gene lost 1 base, with 0 bases spanning the gap. The CDR3 has 11 amino acids. The CDR3 region has the DNA TGTGCCAGCAGGAACACCGGGGAGCTGTTTTTT. Protein: CASRNTGELFF.

The CDR3 coding sequence is TGTGCCAGCAGCTTGACAGGGAGGTTAAACACCATATATTTT. This codes for CASSLTGRLNTIYF. V gene TRBV5-4 combines with J gene TRBJ1-3; the D gene is possibly TRBD1 (6 bases). Germline loops: CDR1 SGHNT, CDR2 YYREEE (reference sequence). V shed 1 base and J shed 6 bases, with 11 bases lying between them. The length of the CDR3 is 14 residues.

The chain has TRBV30 and TRBJ2-7; D call uncertain. This CDR3 is 11 amino acids long. Germline V CDR1 and CDR2: GTSNPN, SVGIG (reference sequence). V shed 1 base and J shed 4 bases, with 5 bases lying between them. The CDR3 protein is CAWSGSYEQYF. Written as DNA, the CDR3 is TGTGCCTGGAGTGGGAGTTACGAGCAGTACTTC.

On this clone itself: At one boundary the junction diverges from the germline segment, which might be a read error. The rearrangement links TRBV7-7 to TRBJ2-1, with D perhaps matching TRBD2 (5 bases). The germline V gene encodes CDR1 SSHAT and CDR2 FNYEAQ (reference sequence). This CDR3 spans 14 amino acids. CDR3 amino acids: CASSLFGDYNEQFF. CDR3 DNA sequence: TGTGCTAGCAGCTTATTCGGGGACTACAATGAGCAGTTCTTC. Full variable domain (outside the CDR3, taken from reference TRBV7-7 and TRBJ2-1): GAGVSQSPRYKVTKRGQDVTLRCDPISSHATLYWYQQALGQGPEFLTYFNYEAQPDKSGLPSDRFSAERPEGSISTLTIQRTEQRDSAMYRCASSLFGDYNEQFFGPGTRLTVL.

This chain links TRBV5-5 with TRBJ2-7, with 7 nucleotides matching TRBD2. CDR3 size: 13 residues. Germline V CDR1 and CDR2: SGHKS, YYEKEE (reference sequence). J gave up 6 bases and V 2 bases, and 5 bases lay outside the gene matches. CDR3 region: CASSLGTMREQYF. CDR3 DNA sequence: TGTGCCAGCAGCTTAGGGACTATGCGCGAGCAGTACTTC.

A few counts support this clone. The chain recombines TRBV5-4 with TRBJ2-1; TRBD2 aligns across 10 bases. Trimming cost V 3 bases and J 2 bases; bases outside gene matches: 2. The V gene's germline CDR1 is SGHNT and CDR2 YYREEE (reference sequence). This CDR3 spans 15 amino acids. The CDR3: CASSSSGGAYNEQFF. CDR3 sequence (DNA): TGTGCCAGCAGCTCAAGCGGGGGGGCCTACAATGAGCAGTTCTTC.

The chain carries TRBV5-1 and TRBJ2-7; 16 bases are a match to TRBD2. Per the germline V gene, CDR1 is SGHRS and CDR2 is YFSETQ. This CDR3 is 16 amino acids long. The trim removed 4 bases at V and 7 bases at J, leaving 8 bases unmatched. The CDR3 DNA sequence: TGCGCCAGCAGCAAGGGACTAGCGGGAGGGCCTGTAGAGCAGTACTTC. This codes for CASSKGLAGGPVEQYF.

This chain joins TRBV19 and TRBJ1-1, with a possible D match to TRBD1 (6 bases). The CDR3 has 16 amino acids. The V end lost 3 bases, the J end lost 1 base, and 15 bases lay between the germline ends. Germline V gene lookup returns CDR1 LNHDA and CDR2 SQIVND (reference sequence). DNA of the CDR3: TGTGCCAGTAGTATGAATGGGGTGGGGGCGAACACTGAAGCTTTCTTT. As protein: CASSMNGVGANTEAFF.

This chain connects TRBV3-1 (or the pseudogene TRBV3-2) to TRBJ2-1, with D maybe TRBD2 (5 bases). The CDR3 has 18 amino acids. From germline, CDR1 is LGHDT and CDR2 YNNKEL (reference sequence). Trimming took 0 bases from V and 5 from J, leaving 20 bases between them. The CDR3 loop reads CASSQEIPRRTYHNEQFF. CDR3 bases: TGTGCCAGCAGCCAAGAAATTCCACGCCGGACTTATCACAATGAGCAGTTCTTC.

V and J are TRBV6-2 or TRBV6-3 and TRBJ1-1; a possible D gene is TRBD1 (6 bases). V was pared by 2 bases and J by 5 bases, with 12 bases between. This CDR3 contains 14 residues. The germline gives CDR1 MNHEY, CDR2 SVGEGT. The CDR3, as DNA: TGTGCCAGCAGTTACGGGGGCGCGGAGACTGAAGCTTTCTTT. Translating gives CASSYGGAETEAFF.

The chain combines TRBV10-3 with TRBJ2-6; 7 nucleotides agree with TRBD1. The CDR3 loop spans 18 amino acids. The ends lost 4 bases at V and 0 bases at J; junction bases unmatched: 9. CDR1 and CDR2 from the germline V gene are ENHRY and SYGVKD. The CDR3 DNA follows: TGTGCCATCAGTGTCGATCGGGACAGCAACTCTGGGGCCAACGTCCTGACTTTC. Encoded protein: CAISVDRDSNSGANVLTF.

The rearrangement uses TRBV29-1 and TRBJ2-3, with TRBD1 matching 8 bases. This CDR3 has 13 residues. Germline CDR1 reads SQVTM; CDR2 reads ANQGSEA. V gave up 6 bases and J gave up 4 bases; unmatched junction bases: 6. CDR3: CSVGTGYPDTQYF. In DNA form, the CDR3 reads TGCAGCGTGGGGACAGGTTACCCAGATACGCAGTATTTT.

The rearrangement joins TRBV6-2 or TRBV6-3 to TRBJ1-2; D might be TRBD1 (6 bases). V lost 2 bases and J lost 7, with 14 bases in between. Germline lookup yields CDR1 MNHEY and CDR2 SVGEGT. The CDR3 length is 14 residues. CDR3 DNA sequence: TGTGCCAGCAGTTACCTTACAGGGATTGCTGGCTACACCTTC. Its translation is CASSYLTGIAGYTF.

The chain's CDR3 is CASSPRTSGTKGNTGELFF. The CDR3 bases are TGTGCCAGCAGCCCGCGGACTAGCGGGACAAAGGGTAACACCGGGGAGCTGTTTTTT. The rearrangement joins TRBV4-2 to TRBJ2-2; 12 bases line up with TRBD2. In germline, CDR1 is LGHNA, CDR2 YNFKEQ. The CDR3 length is 19 residues. J was trimmed by 2 bases and V by 4 bases; bases with no gene match: 11.

The chain is built from TRBV5-6 and TRBJ2-3; a weak D match, TRBD2 (7 bases). Trimming took off 5 bases at V and 4 bases at J, with 17 bases between the two ends. The length of the CDR3 is 15 residues. Per the germline V gene, CDR1 is SGHDT and CDR2 is YYEEEE. CDR3: CASSDTGGQADTQYF. CDR3 sequence (DNA): TGTGCCAGCAGTGATACGGGGGGCCAGGCAGATACGCAGTATTTT.

The CDR3 spells CASSEVQGSYTF. The DNA for the CDR3 is TGTGCCAGCAGTGAGGTCCAGGGGAGCTACACCTTC. The rearrangement joins TRBV6-1 to TRBJ1-2; D might be TRBD1 (6 bases). In germline, CDR1 is MNHNS, CDR2 SASEGT. This CDR3 spans 12 amino acids. V shed 3 bases and J shed 9 bases, with 11 bases lying between them.

The chain links TRBV6-2 or TRBV6-3 to TRBJ2-1, with TRBD1 matching 10 bases. The CDR3 has 17 residues. Trimming removed 2 bases from V and 9 bases from J; junction bases left unmatched: 13. Germline V gene data show CDR1 as MNHEY and CDR2 as SVGEGT. CDR3 in amino acids: CASSYETGGYSIGEQFF. In DNA form, the CDR3 reads TGTGCCAGCAGTTACGAGACAGGGGGCTATAGTATCGGTGAGCAGTTCTTC.

CDR3 sequence: CASSYGLAGDLNEQFF. The CDR3 DNA reads as TGTGCCAGCAGCTACGGACTAGCGGGGGATCTCAATGAGCAGTTCTTC. The chain recombines TRBV7-2 with TRBJ2-1; TRBD2 agrees at 13 bases. This CDR3 spans 16 amino acids. The germline CDR1 and CDR2 sequences are SGHTA and FQGNSA. With V trimmed by 4 bases and J by 6 bases, 6 bases remained unmatched.

This sequence joins TRBV10-3 and TRBJ1-5; a weak D match, TRBD1 (5 bases). CDR3 length: 13 residues. The germline V and J ends were trimmed by 7 bases and 5 bases, with 12 bases remaining between them. The germline gives CDR1 ENHRY, CDR2 SYGVKD. The CDR3 nucleotides read TGTGCCATCACGGTGGAAGGGGATCAGCCCCAGCATTTT. This codes for CAITVEGDQPQHF.